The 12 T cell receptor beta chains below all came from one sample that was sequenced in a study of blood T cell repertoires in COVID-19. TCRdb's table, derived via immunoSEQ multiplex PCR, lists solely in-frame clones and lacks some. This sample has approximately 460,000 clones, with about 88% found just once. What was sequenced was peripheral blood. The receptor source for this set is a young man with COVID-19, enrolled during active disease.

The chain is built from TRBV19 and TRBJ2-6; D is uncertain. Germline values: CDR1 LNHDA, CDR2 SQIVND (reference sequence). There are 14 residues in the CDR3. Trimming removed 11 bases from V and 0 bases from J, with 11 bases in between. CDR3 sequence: CAAASYSGANVLTF. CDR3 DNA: TGTGCCGCAGCGAGTTACTCTGGGGCCAACGTCCTGACTTTC. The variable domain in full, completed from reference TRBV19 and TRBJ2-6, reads DGGITQSPKYLFRKEGQNVTLSCEQNLNHDAMYWYRQDPGQGLRLIYYSQIVNDFQKGDIAEGYSVSREKKESFPLTVTSAQKNPTAFYLCAAASYSGANVLTFGAGSRLTVL.

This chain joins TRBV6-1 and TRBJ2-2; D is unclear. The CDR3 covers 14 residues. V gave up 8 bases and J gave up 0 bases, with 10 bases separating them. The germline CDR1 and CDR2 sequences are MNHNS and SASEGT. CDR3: CASGEASNTGELFF. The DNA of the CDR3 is TGTGCCAGCGGGGAAGCCTCGAACACCGGGGAGCTGTTTTTT.

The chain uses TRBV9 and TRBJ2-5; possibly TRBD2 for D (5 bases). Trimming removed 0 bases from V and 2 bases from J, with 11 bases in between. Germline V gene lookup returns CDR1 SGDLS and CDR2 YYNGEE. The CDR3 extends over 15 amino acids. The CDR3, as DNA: TGTGCCAGCAGCGTAGACAGCGGCCAACAAGAGACCCAGTACTTC. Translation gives CASSVDSGQQETQYF.

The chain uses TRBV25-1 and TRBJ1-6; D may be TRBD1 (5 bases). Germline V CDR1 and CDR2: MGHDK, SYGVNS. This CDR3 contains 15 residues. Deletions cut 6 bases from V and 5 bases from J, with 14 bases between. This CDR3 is CASRDTGRDNSPLHF. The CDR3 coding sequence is TGTGCCAGCAGGGACACGGGTAGAGATAATTCACCCCTCCACTTT.

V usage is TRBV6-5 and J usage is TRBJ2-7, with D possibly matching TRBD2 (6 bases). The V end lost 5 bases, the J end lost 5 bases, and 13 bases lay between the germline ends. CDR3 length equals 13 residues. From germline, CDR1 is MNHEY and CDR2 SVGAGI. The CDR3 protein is CASSIRLANEQYF. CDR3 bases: TGTGCCAGCAGTATAAGGCTAGCGAACGAGCAGTACTTC.

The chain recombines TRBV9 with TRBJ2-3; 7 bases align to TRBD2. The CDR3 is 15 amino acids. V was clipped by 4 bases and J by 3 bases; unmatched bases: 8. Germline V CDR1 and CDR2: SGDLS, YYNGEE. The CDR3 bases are TGTGCCAGCAGCTTGAGACTAGCCCCGACAGATACGCAGTATTTT. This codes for CASSLRLAPTDTQYF.

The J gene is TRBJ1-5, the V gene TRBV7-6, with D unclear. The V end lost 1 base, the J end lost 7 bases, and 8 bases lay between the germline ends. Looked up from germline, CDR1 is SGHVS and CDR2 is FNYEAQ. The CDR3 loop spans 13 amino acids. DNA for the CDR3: TGTGCCAGCAGCTTAGTCGGAGGCCAGCCCCAGCATTTT. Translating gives CASSLVGGQPQHF.

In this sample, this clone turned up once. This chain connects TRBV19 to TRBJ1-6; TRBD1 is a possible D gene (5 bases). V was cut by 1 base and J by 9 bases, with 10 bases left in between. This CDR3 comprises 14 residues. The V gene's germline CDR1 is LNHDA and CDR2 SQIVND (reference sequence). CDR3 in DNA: TGTGCCAGTAGTATAGGGACAAGGGCTTCACCCCTCCACTTT. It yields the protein CASSIGTRASPLHF.

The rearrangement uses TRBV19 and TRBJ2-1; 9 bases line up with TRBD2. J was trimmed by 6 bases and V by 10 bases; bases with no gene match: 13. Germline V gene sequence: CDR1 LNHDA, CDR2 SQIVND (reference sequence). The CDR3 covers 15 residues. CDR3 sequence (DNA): TGTGCCACCTCGTTCCTAGCGGGAAGTTTCAATGAGCAGTTCTTC. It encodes CATSFLAGSFNEQFF.

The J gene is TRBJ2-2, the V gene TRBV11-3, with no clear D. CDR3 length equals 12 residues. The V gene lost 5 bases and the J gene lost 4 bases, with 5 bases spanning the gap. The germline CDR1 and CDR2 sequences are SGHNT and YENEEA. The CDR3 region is CASSLLTGELFF. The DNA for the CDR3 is TGTGCCAGCAGCCTACTCACCGGGGAGCTGTTTTTT.

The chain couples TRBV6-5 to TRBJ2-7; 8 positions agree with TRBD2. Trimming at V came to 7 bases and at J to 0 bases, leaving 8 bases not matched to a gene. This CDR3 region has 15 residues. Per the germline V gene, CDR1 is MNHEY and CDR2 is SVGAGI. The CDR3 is CASISGGASSYEQYF. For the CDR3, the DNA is TGTGCCAGCATCTCGGGGGGGGCGAGCTCCTACGAGCAGTACTTC.

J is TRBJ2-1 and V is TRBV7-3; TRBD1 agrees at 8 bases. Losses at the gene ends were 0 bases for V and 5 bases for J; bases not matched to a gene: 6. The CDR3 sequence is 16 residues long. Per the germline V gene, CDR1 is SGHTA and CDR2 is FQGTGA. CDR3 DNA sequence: TGTGCCAGCAGCTTAACGGCCGGACAGGGAAACAATGAGCAGTTCTTC. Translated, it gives CASSLTAGQGNNEQFF.